A selection of T cell receptor beta chains follows, all from one sample in a study of blood T cell repertoires in COVID-19. Sequencing used immunoSEQ multiplex PCR; TCRdb keeps in-frame clones, though not all of them. The sample consists of around 200,000 clones, around 83% of them appearing once. Source material: peripheral blood. Receptors were obtained from a woman aged 50 to 60 with acute or convalescent COVID-19. The CDR3 runs from the conserved cysteine through the conserved F or W. Each record gives: CDR3 DNA, CDR3 protein, D gene, V gene, J gene, clone size. D genes are given only for firm matches. Clone size is given for some rows only: seen once, a few or many times, or a class if the clone is expanded.

CDR3 DNA: TGTGCCACCAGTGAGGGACAGGGATACACAGATACGCAGTATTTT; CDR3 protein: CATSEGQGYTDTQYF; D gene: TRBD1; V gene: TRBV24-1; J gene: TRBJ2-3; clone size: -
CDR3 DNA: TGTGCCACCGTCGCGGGGGGGACTTCCCTAGGGATATATGGCTACACCTTC; CDR3 protein: CATVAGGTSLGIYGYTF; D gene: -; V gene: TRBV24-1; J gene: TRBJ1-2; clone size: once
CDR3 DNA: TGTGCCAGCTCACCAAGCCCGCCGCCTCGCGAGCAGTACTTC; CDR3 protein: CASSPSPPPREQYF; D gene: -; V gene: TRBV18; J gene: TRBJ2-7; clone size: once
CDR3 DNA: TGTGCCAGCAGGCGATCAGGCGAAAAACTGTTTTTT; CDR3 protein: CASRRSGEKLFF; D gene: -; V gene: TRBV12-3/TRBV12-4; J gene: TRBJ1-4; clone size: -
CDR3 DNA: TGCGCCAGCAGCCAAGATCCCCCGGTACAGGCCCCGGTACGGGTCGCTTTCTTT; CDR3 protein: CASSQDPPVQAPVRVAFF; D gene: -; V gene: TRBV4-1; J gene: TRBJ1-1; clone size: -
CDR3 DNA: TGTGCCATCAGTGAGTCTGAAGGGGGTGCCGGCTACACCTTC; CDR3 protein: CAISESEGGAGYTF; D gene: -; V gene: TRBV10-3; J gene: TRBJ1-2; clone size: -
CDR3 DNA: TGTGCCAGCAGCTTAGTCCTCGGCGAGCAGTACTTC; CDR3 protein: CASSLVLGEQYF; D gene: -; V gene: TRBV11-2; J gene: TRBJ2-7; clone size: -
CDR3 DNA: TGTGCCAGCAGCTTAGGGACAGGGGGCGCCGCCCTCGGGGAGCTGTTTTTT; CDR3 protein: CASSLGTGGAALGELFF; D gene: TRBD1; V gene: TRBV7-2; J gene: TRBJ2-2; clone size: -
CDR3 DNA: TGTGCCAGCAGCTCTTCGGCGGGTCACGAGCAGTACTTC; CDR3 protein: CASSSSAGHEQYF; D gene: -; V gene: TRBV7-6; J gene: TRBJ2-7; clone size: -
CDR3 DNA: TGTGCCAGCACCCCCCGACAGGGGGACCTACGGGGTGAGCAGTACTTC; CDR3 protein: CASTPRQGDLRGEQYF; D gene: TRBD1; V gene: TRBV11-1; J gene: TRBJ2-7; clone size: -
CDR3 DNA: TGTGCCAGCAGCCAAGTCTTATTGGGAGGAGGGTACGAGCAGTACTTC; CDR3 protein: CASSQVLLGGGYEQYF; D gene: -; V gene: TRBV14; J gene: TRBJ2-7; clone size: -
CDR3 DNA: TGTGCCAGCAGCCTACAGGGGCCTCCCACCGATACGCAGTATTTT; CDR3 protein: CASSLQGPPTDTQYF; D gene: TRBD1; V gene: TRBV7-6; J gene: TRBJ2-3; clone size: -
CDR3 DNA: TGCGCCAGCAGCTCCGGGACTAGCGGGTACTCCTACAATGAGCAGTTCTTC; CDR3 protein: CASSSGTSGYSYNEQFF; D gene: TRBD2; V gene: TRBV5-1; J gene: TRBJ2-1; clone size: -
CDR3 DNA: TGTGCCAGCACGTGGGGGCGCGAGAATTCACCCCTCCACTTT; CDR3 protein: CASTWGRENSPLHF; D gene: -; V gene: TRBV6-5; J gene: TRBJ1-6; clone size: few
CDR3 DNA: TGTGCCAGTAGTCCTGCTTGGACAGGGGGATCACCCCTCCACTTT; CDR3 protein: CASSPAWTGGSPLHF; D gene: TRBD1; V gene: TRBV19; J gene: TRBJ1-6; clone size: -
CDR3 DNA: TGTGCCAGTTCGCCGGGACTGCATAATTCACCCCTCCACTTT; CDR3 protein: CASSPGLHNSPLHF; D gene: -; V gene: TRBV27; J gene: TRBJ1-6; clone size: -
CDR3 DNA: TGTGCCAGCAGTTTATCGTCAGGGTTGGGCTATGGCTACACCTTC; CDR3 protein: CASSLSSGLGYGYTF; D gene: -; V gene: TRBV28; J gene: TRBJ1-2; clone size: -
CDR3 DNA: TGTGCCAGTAGCGAGACCACAGGGGGCGGTCCCGGAGGCTACACCTTC; CDR3 protein: CASSETTGGGPGGYTF; D gene: TRBD1; V gene: TRBV19; J gene: TRBJ1-2; clone size: -
CDR3 DNA: TGTGCCAGTAGTATCTCGAGGGAATTGACTGAAGCTTTCTTT; CDR3 protein: CASSISRELTEAFF; D gene: -; V gene: TRBV19; J gene: TRBJ1-1; clone size: -
CDR3 DNA: TGTGCCACCCAAGTCGGCACGACTACAGATACGCAGTATTTT; CDR3 protein: CATQVGTTTDTQYF; D gene: -; V gene: TRBV6-5; J gene: TRBJ2-3; clone size: once
CDR3 DNA: TGTGCCACCAGTGATTCGCGGGCTAGCGGGAGGGACGAGCAGTACTTC; CDR3 protein: CATSDSRASGRDEQYF; D gene: TRBD2; V gene: TRBV24-1; J gene: TRBJ2-7; clone size: -
CDR3 DNA: TGTGCCAGCAGCCGGGACTCCGGCTACGAGCAGTACTTC; CDR3 protein: CASSRDSGYEQYF; D gene: -; V gene: TRBV12-3/TRBV12-4; J gene: TRBJ2-7; clone size: -
CDR3 DNA: TGTGCCAGCACCCGGTGGGGGACAGGGTCCTACGAGCAGTACTTC; CDR3 protein: CASTRWGTGSYEQYF; D gene: TRBD1; V gene: TRBV5-6; J gene: TRBJ2-7; clone size: -
CDR3 DNA: TGCGCCAGCAGCCACCCGGACAGGGAGAGCTATGGCTACACCTTC; CDR3 protein: CASSHPDRESYGYTF; D gene: TRBD1; V gene: TRBV4-1; J gene: TRBJ1-2; clone size: -
CDR3 DNA: TGTGCCAGCAGCAGCCCAGTCCACAGGGGAGCGTGGTCTGATTCACCCCTCCACTTT; CDR3 protein: CASSSPVHRGAWSDSPLHF; D gene: TRBD1; V gene: TRBV11-3; J gene: TRBJ1-6; clone size: few
CDR3 DNA: TGTGCCAGCAGACGAGGAACAGGGGAATGGGGCTACACCTTC; CDR3 protein: CASRRGTGEWGYTF; D gene: TRBD1; V gene: TRBV5-4; J gene: TRBJ1-2; clone size: -
CDR3 DNA: TGTGCTAGTGGCCAGGACGGGACCTACGAGCAGTACTTC; CDR3 protein: CASGQDGTYEQYF; D gene: -; V gene: TRBV12-5; J gene: TRBJ2-7; clone size: -
CDR3 DNA: TGTGCCAGCAGCTCAGGGACAGCCGCTCTCCGCCAGATCTCTGGAAACACCATATATTTT; CDR3 protein: CASSSGTAALRQISGNTIYF; D gene: TRBD1; V gene: TRBV13; J gene: TRBJ1-3; clone size: -
CDR3 DNA: TGTGCCAGCACACGGACAGGGAACACTGAAGCTTTCTTT; CDR3 protein: CASTRTGNTEAFF; D gene: TRBD1; V gene: TRBV2; J gene: TRBJ1-1; clone size: few
CDR3 DNA: TGCGCCAGCAGCTTGCTAGCGGGGGCAGACAATGAGCAGTTCTTC; CDR3 protein: CASSLLAGADNEQFF; D gene: TRBD2; V gene: TRBV5-1; J gene: TRBJ2-1; clone size: -
CDR3 DNA: TGTGCCAGCAGCTTATTAAGAAGGACAGGGGATTACTATGGCTACACCTTC; CDR3 protein: CASSLLRRTGDYYGYTF; D gene: TRBD1; V gene: TRBV7-8; J gene: TRBJ1-2; clone size: -
CDR3 DNA: TGTGCCAGCAGGAAAATAGGGACAGCCTACAATGAGCAGTTCTTC; CDR3 protein: CASRKIGTAYNEQFF; D gene: TRBD1; V gene: TRBV27; J gene: TRBJ2-1; clone size: -
CDR3 DNA: TGTGCCACCAGACAGGGAGCCTCTGGAAACACCATATATTTT; CDR3 protein: CATRQGASGNTIYF; D gene: -; V gene: TRBV15; J gene: TRBJ1-3; clone size: few
CDR3 DNA: TGTGCCAGCAGCGTAGCGAGCTTACCCAATGAGCAGTTCTTC; CDR3 protein: CASSVASLPNEQFF; D gene: -; V gene: TRBV9; J gene: TRBJ2-1; clone size: -
CDR3 DNA: TGTGCCAGCTCACCCGGGTTCCCTACGTGGGACAATGAGCAGTTCTTC; CDR3 protein: CASSPGFPTWDNEQFF; D gene: -; V gene: TRBV18; J gene: TRBJ2-1; clone size: -
CDR3 DNA: TGTGCCAGCAGTTTAGGGGAGTCGGCTTTCTTT; CDR3 protein: CASSLGESAFF; D gene: -; V gene: TRBV28; J gene: TRBJ1-1; clone size: -
CDR3 DNA: TGTGCCAGCAGCCGCTTAGGACAGGGGTCAGAGACCCAGTACTTC; CDR3 protein: CASSRLGQGSETQYF; D gene: TRBD1; V gene: TRBV3-1/TRBV3-2; J gene: TRBJ2-5; clone size: once
CDR3 DNA: TGTGCCAGTAGGCCCCTCCCGAGAGAGAACACTGAAGCTTTCTTT; CDR3 protein: CASRPLPRENTEAFF; D gene: -; V gene: TRBV19; J gene: TRBJ1-1; clone size: many
CDR3 DNA: TGCAGCGCGACCTCGGGACAGGGGTGGAATGAGCAGTTCTTC; CDR3 protein: CSATSGQGWNEQFF; D gene: TRBD1; V gene: TRBV29-1; J gene: TRBJ2-1; clone size: -
CDR3 DNA: TGTGCCAGCAGTTTAGCAGGGAATCCTGAAGCTTTCTTT; CDR3 protein: CASSLAGNPEAFF; D gene: -; V gene: TRBV6-6; J gene: TRBJ1-1; clone size: -
CDR3 DNA: TGTGCCAGCAGCCAAGAGGGGTTCGGATCGGTGGAGGGTACGCAGTATTTT; CDR3 protein: CASSQEGFGSVEGTQYF; D gene: -; V gene: TRBV3-1/TRBV3-2; J gene: TRBJ2-3; clone size: -